The 28 T cell receptor beta chains presented below share a single source sample, sequenced in a study of metastatic and nonmetastatic thyroid tumors. TCRdb ran MiXCR on the PCR reads. The table records approximately 16,000 clones, around 33% of them present only once. All patients were untreated before thyroid surgery. Sequenced material: tumor tissue. The origin of the receptors is a male donor with papillary thyroid cancer or a benign thyroid nodule (not recorded which). Some clones in this sample may be carry-over from other donors' samples.

The chain couples TRBV6-5 to TRBJ2-7; 11 nucleotides agree with TRBD2. This CDR3 is 17 amino acids long. Germline lookup yields CDR1 MNHEY and CDR2 SVGAGI. Trimming took 2 bases from V and 2 from J; bases not matched to a gene: 8. CDR3 residues: CASSYAASGRLAYEQYF. CDR3 nucleotide sequence: TGTGCCAGCAGTTACGCAGCTAGCGGGAGGTTGGCCTACGAGCAGTACTTC.

This chain uses TRBV19 with TRBJ1-5; D gene uncertain. V lost 4 bases, J lost 0 bases, and 10 bases lay in between. Germline lookup yields CDR1 LNHDA and CDR2 SQIVND (reference sequence). The CDR3 runs 15 residues. The CDR3, as DNA: TGTGCCAGTAGTAGCCGTGTAGATAGCAATCAGCCCCAGCATTTT. Amino acids: CASSSRVDSNQPQHF.

This rearrangement joins TRBV7-2 to TRBJ2-2; D gene ambiguous. This CDR3 is 14 amino acids long. The germline V gene encodes CDR1 SGHTA and CDR2 FQGNSA. Trimming removed 5 bases from V and 3 bases from J, with 10 bases in between. This CDR3 is CASSLSLDTGELFF. In DNA, the CDR3 is TGTGCCAGCAGCCTTAGTTTGGACACCGGGGAGCTGTTTTTT.

In its sample, this clone ranks as large (0.1 to 1%). The V gene is TRBV2, the J gene TRBJ2-6; weak D call: TRBD1 (6 bases). Trimming took 6 bases from V and 2 from J, leaving 11 bases between them. CDR3 length equals 15 residues. CDR1 and CDR2 from the germline V gene are SNHLY and FYNNEI. CDR3 bases: TGTGCCAGCAGCGAAAACAGGGCTGGGGCCAACGTCCTGACTTTC. Protein sequence: CASSENRAGANVLTF.

In this sample, this clone turned up a few times. The J gene is TRBJ1-2, the V gene TRBV6-4; 11 nucleotides line up with TRBD1. This CDR3 contains 12 residues. Trimming took 10 bases from V and 6 from J; bases not matched to a gene: 4. The germline V gene has CDR1 MRHNA and CDR2 SNTAGT. CDR3 loop: CATTDRGHGYTF. The CDR3 DNA reads as TGTGCCACCACGGACAGGGGGCATGGCTACACCTTC.

This clone ranks as medium-sized. The J gene is TRBJ2-1, the V gene TRBV20-1, with unresolved D. Germline V gene sequence: CDR1 DFQATT, CDR2 SNEGSKA (reference sequence). The CDR3 has 15 amino acids. V lost 3 bases, J lost 0 bases, and 12 bases lay in between. This CDR3 reads CSASPSGFSYNEQFF. CDR3 nucleotides: TGCAGTGCTAGTCCTAGTGGCTTCTCCTACAATGAGCAGTTCTTC.

The rearrangement uses TRBV7-8 and TRBJ1-2, with D possibly being TRBD1 (5 bases). The V and J ends lost 5 bases and 4 bases respectively, with 11 bases between them. CDR1 is SGHVS, CDR2 FQNEAQ, per germline. The CDR3 sequence is 13 residues long. Here the CDR3 DNA reads TGTGCCAGCAGCCCTCGGGGGACCTATGGCTACACCTTC. Residues: CASSPRGTYGYTF.

This clone was seen at least ten times. The V call is TRBV10-2, the J call TRBJ2-7; 10 nucleotides align to TRBD2. J lost 2 bases, V lost 7 bases, and 5 bases had no gene match. CDR3 length: 14 residues. Germline-derived CDR1 and CDR2 are WSHSY and SAAADI. In DNA form, the CDR3 reads TGCGCCAGCACCTGGACTAGCGGAACCTACGAGCAGTACTTC. As protein: CASTWTSGTYEQYF.

This clone is labeled medium-sized (0.01 to 0.1%). J is TRBJ1-2 and V is TRBV12-3 or TRBV12-4; D remains ambiguous. The CDR3 covers 18 residues. Deletions cut 1 base from V and 2 bases from J, with 20 bases between. The CDR3: CASSLGAGKRGLNYGYTF. CDR3 DNA sequence: TGTGCCAGCAGTTTAGGGGCCGGGAAGCGAGGATTGAACTATGGCTACACCTTC.

The chain carries TRBV3-1 and TRBJ2-7; 10 nucleotides match TRBD2. Germline V gene sequence: CDR1 LGHDT, CDR2 YNNKEL (reference sequence). J lost 2 bases, V lost 0 bases, and 4 bases had no gene match. The CDR3 consists of 16 residues. The chain's CDR3 is CASSQERLAGAYEQYF. The CDR3, as DNA: TGTGCCAGCAGCCAAGAACGGCTAGCGGGAGCCTACGAGCAGTACTTC.

The chain links TRBV11-2 to TRBJ2-1; TRBD1 matches at 7 bases. CDR3 size: 15 residues. Germline V gene sequence: CDR1 SGHAT, CDR2 FQNNGV. The V gene end was trimmed by 6 bases and the J gene end by 4 bases; junction bases not matched to a gene: 9. This chain's CDR3 is CASSSTGTDYNEQFF. Written as DNA, the CDR3 is TGTGCCAGCAGTTCCACCGGGACAGATTACAATGAGCAGTTCTTC. Looking up the rest from reference TRBV11-2 and TRBJ2-1 gives the full variable domain: EAGVAQSPRYKIIEKRQSVAFWCNPISGHATLYWYQQILGQGPKLLIQFQNNGVVDDSQLPKDRFSAERLKGVDSTLKIQPAKLEDSAVYLCASSSTGTDYNEQFFGPGTRLTVL.

V usage is TRBV7-2 and J usage is TRBJ2-7; perhaps TRBD2 as D (5 bases). The CDR3 spans 14 residues. Trimming stripped 1 base from V and 4 bases from J, with 11 bases between. CDR1 SGHTA and CDR2 FQGNSA come from the germline V gene. CDR3 loop: CASSLGLEGYEQYF. CDR3 bases: TGTGCCAGCAGCTTAGGGCTAGAGGGTTACGAGCAGTACTTC.

The chain combines TRBV11-2 with TRBJ2-7; D gene ambiguous. Trimming removed 1 base from V and 3 bases from J, with 10 bases in between. CDR1 and CDR2 (germline): SGHAT, FQNNGV. The CDR3 is 14 residues long. The CDR3 bases are TGTGCCAGCAGCTTAGGAGGCTCAGACTACGAGCAGTACTTC. Protein product: CASSLGGSDYEQYF.

This clone has ten or more counts. This may arise from a read error, as a much more abundant clone is one base away. The sample carries other DNA sequences with the same CDR3. The gene calls are TRBV15 and TRBJ2-4; 8 bases map to TRBD1. CDR3 length equals 13 residues. Germline lookup yields CDR1 LNHNV and CDR2 YYDKDF (reference sequence). The CDR3 reads CATSRDLGQGQYF. Here the CDR3 DNA reads TGTGCCACTAGCAGAGATCTCGGACAGGGCCAATACTTC.

This clone appeared a few times. The chain carries TRBV6-6 and TRBJ2-1; TRBD2 agrees at 10 bases. The CDR3 runs 16 residues. Per germline, CDR1 MNHNY and CDR2 SVGAGI (reference sequence). V trimming: 4 bases; J trimming: 9 bases; junction bases outside the gene matches: 12. CDR3 loop: CASSSRTSGTYGEQFF. The DNA for the CDR3 is TGTGCCAGCAGTTCCCGGACTAGCGGAACTTATGGTGAGCAGTTCTTC.

This clone qualifies as medium-sized. The CDR3: CASSMGIAGVTDTQYF. CDR3 bases: TGTGCCAGTAGTATGGGAATAGCGGGAGTGACAGATACGCAGTATTTT. The V gene is TRBV19, the J gene TRBJ2-3, with 9 bases aligning to TRBD2. The CDR3 covers 16 residues. CDR1 and CDR2 from the germline V gene are LNHDA and SQIVND (reference sequence). V lost 3 bases and J lost 3; bases outside the gene matches: 7.

This clone is categorized as medium-sized. The junction differs from germline at one of its ends, possibly a read error. The chain links TRBV7-7 to TRBJ2-3; D may be TRBD1 (5 bases). CDR1 and CDR2 (germline): SSHAT, FNYEAQ (reference sequence). CDR3 length: 14 amino acids. Here the CDR3 DNA reads TGTGCTAGCAGCTTAGTAGGGGCAGGAGATACGCAGTATTTT. Protein: CASSLVGAGDTQYF.

Relative to its sample, this clone is medium-sized. Distinct nucleotide sequences in the sample also encode this CDR3. This sequence joins TRBV7-2 and TRBJ2-1, with 7 bases that match TRBD2. Germline assignment: CDR1 SGHTA and CDR2 FQGNSA. The V and J ends lost 5 bases and 2 bases, in that order; junction bases with no gene match: 12. The CDR3 has 17 residues. The CDR3 DNA sequence: TGTGCCAGCAGCCCTCAGGGAGCGGGACCCCCCTACAATGAGCAGTTCTTC. Translating gives CASSPQGAGPPYNEQFF.

This clone is deemed medium-sized (0.01 to 0.1%). The chain has TRBV9 and TRBJ1-4; TRBD1 matches 10 bases. This CDR3 region has 14 residues. Trimming took 4 bases from V and 5 from J; bases not matched to a gene: 2. Germline-derived CDR1 and CDR2 are SGDLS and YYNGEE. The CDR3 DNA reads TGTGCCAGCAGCCAGACAGGGGGCAATGAAAAACTGTTTTTT. Its translation is CASSQTGGNEKLFF. Based on the CDR3 plus reference TRBV9 and TRBJ1-4, the full variable domain is DSGVTQTPKHLITATGQRVTLRCSPRSGDLSVYWYQQSLDQGLQFLIQYYNGEERAKGNILERFSAQQFPDLHSELNLSSLELGDSALYFCASSQTGGNEKLFFGSGTQLSVL.

This clone was found many times. This chain links TRBV5-4 with TRBJ2-5, with a tentative D call TRBD2 (6 bases). The CDR3 totals 14 residues. Germline loops: CDR1 SGHNT, CDR2 YYREEE (reference sequence). Trimming pared 3 bases from V and 3 bases from J, leaving 12 bases between. CDR3 amino acids: CASSSPGDEETQYF. Here the CDR3 DNA reads TGTGCCAGCAGCTCCCCGGGGGACGAAGAGACCCAGTACTTC.

This chain connects TRBV20-1 to TRBJ2-7, with D possibly TRBD2 on 5 matching bases. The CDR3 sequence is 14 residues long. The germline V and J ends were trimmed by 1 base and 2 bases, with 12 bases remaining between them. The germline gives CDR1 DFQATT, CDR2 SNEGSKA (reference sequence). The DNA of the CDR3 is TGCAGTGCTAGAGGATATGAAGCGGCCTACGAGCAGTACTTC. Translation: CSARGYEAAYEQYF.

This clone was found once. The germline gene is not matched at one end of the junction; a read error may be the cause. The chain joins TRBV24-1 to TRBJ2-7, with a weak D call TRBD1 (6 bases). In germline, CDR1 is KGHDR, CDR2 SFDVKD. The CDR3 has 15 residues. The CDR3 reads CGTSDSGTRGDEQYF. The CDR3 DNA reads as TGTGGCACCAGTGACTCCGGGACAAGGGGCGACGAGCAGTACTTC.

The rearrangement joins TRBV20-1 to TRBJ2-7; 8 bases are a match to TRBD2. Trimming took 5 bases from V and 7 from J; bases not matched to a gene: 10. This CDR3 region has 13 residues. Germline CDR1 and CDR2: DFQATT and SNEGSKA (reference sequence). The CDR3 reads CSAAPGTRGEQYF. The CDR3 DNA is TGCAGTGCTGCCCCCGGGACTAGAGGGGAGCAGTACTTC.

The gene calls are TRBV6-5 and TRBJ2-2; no clear D gene. V shed 6 bases and J shed 6 bases, with 11 bases lying between them. In germline, CDR1 is MNHEY, CDR2 SVGAGI. This CDR3 is built from 13 residues. The CDR3 DNA is TGTGCCAGCAGATCTCCAGGTGCCGGGGAGCTGTTTTTT. Its protein is CASRSPGAGELFF.

The chain employs TRBV4-2 and TRBJ2-5; 7 positions match TRBD2. The junction had 9 bases not matched to a gene; V was cut back by 0 bases and J by 5 bases. The CDR3 spans 16 residues. CDR1 and CDR2 from the germline V gene are LGHNA and YNFKEQ. The CDR3 DNA is TGTGCCAGCAGCCAAGATCCCCAGCCCGGGGGGGAGACCCAGTACTTC. Translation: CASSQDPQPGGETQYF.

The table lists this clone with many counts. The chain carries TRBV6-5 and TRBJ2-1, with TRBD1 identical over 11 bases. The CDR3 covers 16 residues. V lost 8 bases, J lost 8 bases, and 14 bases stayed unmatched. Germline V gene sequence: CDR1 MNHEY, CDR2 SVGAGI. CDR3 loop: CASRSVAGQGGDEQFF. CDR3 coding DNA: TGTGCCAGCCGTTCAGTTGCGGGACAGGGGGGCGATGAGCAGTTCTTC.

A note on this clone: One junction end disagrees with the germline gene, perhaps due to a read error. V gene TRBV3-1 combines with J gene TRBJ2-3; D perhaps matches TRBD2 (6 bases). The V gene's germline CDR1 is LGHDT and CDR2 YNNKEL (reference sequence). The CDR3 spans 15 residues. CDR3 sequence (DNA): TGTGCCTGCAGCCCAACCCGCGGGGGCACAGATACGCAGTATTTT. The encoded protein is CACSPTRGGTDTQYF.

The sample holds many counts of this clone. The chain is built from TRBV5-1 and TRBJ1-1; TRBD1 aligns across 9 bases. With 0 bases clipped from V and 4 bases from J, the junction kept 10 bases outside the gene matches. This CDR3 is built from 17 residues. Looked up from germline, CDR1 is SGHRS and CDR2 is YFSETQ. The CDR3 sequence: CASSLEPQGARGTEAFF. DNA for the CDR3: TGCGCCAGCAGCTTGGAACCACAGGGGGCTCGGGGCACTGAAGCTTTCTTT.